This note documents a single TCR beta chain sequence. V gave up 7 bases and J gave up 4 bases, with 15 bases separating them. The CDR3 has 13 amino acids. Germline V gene sequence: CDR1 SQVTM, CDR2 ANQGSEA. The data derive from a study of OX40 agonist ivuxolimab in advanced cancers. The method was immunoSEQ multiplex PCR; TCRdb's version includes in-frame clones alone and lacks a portion of them. The sample contains about 77,000 clones, around nine tenths of which appear only once. The source is an adult with an advanced solid tumor such as melanoma, head and neck, liver or kidney cancer. The gene calls are TRBV29-1 and TRBJ2-3, with a tentative D call TRBD1 (5 bases). Material: CD4+ or CD8+ T cells sorted from blood, obtained in a trial of the OX40 agonist ivuxolimab. The CDR3 region has the DNA TGCAGCGCCCGATCTGGGGCCGCAGATACGCAGTATTTT. Protein: CSARSGAADTQYF.